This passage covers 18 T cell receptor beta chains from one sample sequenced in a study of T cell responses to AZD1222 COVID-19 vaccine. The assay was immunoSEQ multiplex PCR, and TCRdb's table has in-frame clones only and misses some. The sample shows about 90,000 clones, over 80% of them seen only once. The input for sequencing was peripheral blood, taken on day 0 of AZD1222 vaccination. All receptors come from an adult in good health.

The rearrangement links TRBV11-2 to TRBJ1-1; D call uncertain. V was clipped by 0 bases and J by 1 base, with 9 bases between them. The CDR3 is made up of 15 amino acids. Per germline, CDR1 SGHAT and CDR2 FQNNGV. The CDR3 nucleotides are TGTGCCAGCAGCTTAGAACCAGGCCCGAACACTGAAGCTTTCTTT. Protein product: CASSLEPGPNTEAFF.

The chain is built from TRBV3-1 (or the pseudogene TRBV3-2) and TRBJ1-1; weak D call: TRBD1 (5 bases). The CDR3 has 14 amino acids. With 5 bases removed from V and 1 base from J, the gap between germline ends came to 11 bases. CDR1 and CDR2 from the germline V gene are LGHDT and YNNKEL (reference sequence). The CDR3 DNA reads TGTGCCAGCAGCACTATTACAGGGAACACTGAAGCTTTCTTT. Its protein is CASSTITGNTEAFF.

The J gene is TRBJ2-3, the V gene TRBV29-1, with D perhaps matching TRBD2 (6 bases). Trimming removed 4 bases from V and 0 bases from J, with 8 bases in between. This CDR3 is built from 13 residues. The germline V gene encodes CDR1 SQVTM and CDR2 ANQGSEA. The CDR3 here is CSVAGVSTDTQYF. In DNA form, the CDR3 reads TGCAGCGTTGCGGGAGTTAGCACAGATACGCAGTATTTT.

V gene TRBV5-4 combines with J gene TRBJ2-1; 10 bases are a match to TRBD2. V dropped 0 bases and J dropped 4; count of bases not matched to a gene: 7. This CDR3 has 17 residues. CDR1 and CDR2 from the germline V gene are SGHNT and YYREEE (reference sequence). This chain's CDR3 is CASSLDLTSGTYNEQFF. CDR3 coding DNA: TGTGCCAGCAGCTTGGACCTTACTAGCGGGACATACAATGAGCAGTTCTTC.

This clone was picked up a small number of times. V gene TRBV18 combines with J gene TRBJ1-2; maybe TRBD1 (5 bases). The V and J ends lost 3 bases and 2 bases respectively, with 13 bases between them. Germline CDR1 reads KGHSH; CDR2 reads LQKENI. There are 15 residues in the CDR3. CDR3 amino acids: CASSPNGGYNYGYTF. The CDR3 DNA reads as TGTGCCAGCTCACCCAATGGGGGATACAACTATGGCTACACCTTC.

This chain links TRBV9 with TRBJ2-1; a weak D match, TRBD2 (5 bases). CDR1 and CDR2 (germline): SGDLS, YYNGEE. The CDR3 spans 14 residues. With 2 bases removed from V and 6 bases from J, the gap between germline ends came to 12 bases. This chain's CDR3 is CASSVGISSNEQFF. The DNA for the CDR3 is TGTGCCAGCAGCGTCGGGATCTCTTCCAATGAGCAGTTCTTC.

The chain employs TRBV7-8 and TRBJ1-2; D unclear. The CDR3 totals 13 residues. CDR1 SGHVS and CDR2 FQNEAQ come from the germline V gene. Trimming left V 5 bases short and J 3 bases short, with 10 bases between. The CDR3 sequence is CASSRRRDYGYTF. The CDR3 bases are TGTGCCAGCAGCCGTCGAAGGGACTATGGCTACACCTTC.

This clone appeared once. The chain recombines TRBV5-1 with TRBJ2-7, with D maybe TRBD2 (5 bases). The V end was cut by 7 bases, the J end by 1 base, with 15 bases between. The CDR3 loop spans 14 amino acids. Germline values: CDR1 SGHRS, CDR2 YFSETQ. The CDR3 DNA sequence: TGCGCCAGCCGAGTACTTAGCGTTTCCTACGAGCAGTACTTC. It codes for CASRVLSVSYEQYF.

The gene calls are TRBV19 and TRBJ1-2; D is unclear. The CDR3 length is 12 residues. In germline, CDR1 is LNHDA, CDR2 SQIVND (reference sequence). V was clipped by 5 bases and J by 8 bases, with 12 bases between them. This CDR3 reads CASSVREGGYTF. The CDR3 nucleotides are TGTGCCAGTAGTGTGAGGGAGGGCGGCTACACCTTC.

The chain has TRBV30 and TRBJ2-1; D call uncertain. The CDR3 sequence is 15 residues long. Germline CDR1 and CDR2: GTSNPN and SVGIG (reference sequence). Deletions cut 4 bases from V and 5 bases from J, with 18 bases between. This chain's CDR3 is CAWTRRVVTNNEQFF. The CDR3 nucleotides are TGTGCCTGGACCCGTCGTGTGGTAACCAACAATGAGCAGTTCTTC.

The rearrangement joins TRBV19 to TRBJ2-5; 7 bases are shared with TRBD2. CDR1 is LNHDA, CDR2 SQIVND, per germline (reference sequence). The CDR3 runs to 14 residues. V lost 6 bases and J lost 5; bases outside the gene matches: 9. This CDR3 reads CASRPSGGGETQYF. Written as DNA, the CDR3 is TGTGCCAGTAGACCTAGCGGAGGTGGGGAGACCCAGTACTTC.

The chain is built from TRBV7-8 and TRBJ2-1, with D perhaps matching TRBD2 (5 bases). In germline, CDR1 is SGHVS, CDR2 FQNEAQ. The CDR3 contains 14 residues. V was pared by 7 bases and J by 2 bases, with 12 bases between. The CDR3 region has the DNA TGTGCCAGCATCCCTCGGGGAACCTACAATGAGCAGTTCTTC. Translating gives CASIPRGTYNEQFF.

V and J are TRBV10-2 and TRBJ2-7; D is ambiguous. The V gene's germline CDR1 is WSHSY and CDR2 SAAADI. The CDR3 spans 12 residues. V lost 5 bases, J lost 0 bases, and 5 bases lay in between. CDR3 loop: CASSHGSYEQYF. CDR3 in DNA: TGCGCCAGCAGTCATGGCTCCTACGAGCAGTACTTC.

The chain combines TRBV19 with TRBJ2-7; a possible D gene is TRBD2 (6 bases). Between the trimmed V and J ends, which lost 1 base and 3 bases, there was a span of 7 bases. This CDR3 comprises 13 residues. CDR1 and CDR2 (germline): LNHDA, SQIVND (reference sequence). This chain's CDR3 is CASSIGRDYEQYF. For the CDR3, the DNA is TGTGCCAGTAGTATAGGGAGGGACTACGAGCAGTACTTC.

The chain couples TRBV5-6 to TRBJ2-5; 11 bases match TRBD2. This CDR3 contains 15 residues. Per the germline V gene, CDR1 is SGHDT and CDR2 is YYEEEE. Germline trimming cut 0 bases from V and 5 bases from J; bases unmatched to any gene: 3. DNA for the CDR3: TGTGCCAGCAGCTTGGTAGGGACTAGCGGTGAGACCCAGTACTTC. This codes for CASSLVGTSGETQYF.

In DNA, the CDR3 is TGTGCCAGCAGCAGGGCTAGCGGGAGAGGGGAGACCCAGTACTTC. Encoded protein: CASSRASGRGETQYF. The gene calls are TRBV2 and TRBJ2-5; 10 bases line up with TRBD2. Germline CDR1 reads SNHLY; CDR2 reads FYNNEI. The V segment lost 6 bases and the J segment 5 bases; nucleotides outside the gene matches: 9. The CDR3 length is 15 residues.

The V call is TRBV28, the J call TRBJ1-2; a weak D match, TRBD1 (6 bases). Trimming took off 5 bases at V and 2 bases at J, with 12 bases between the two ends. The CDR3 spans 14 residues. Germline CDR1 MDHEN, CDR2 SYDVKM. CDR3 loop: CASSAGDQNYGYTF. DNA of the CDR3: TGTGCCAGCAGTGCAGGGGATCAGAACTATGGCTACACCTTC.

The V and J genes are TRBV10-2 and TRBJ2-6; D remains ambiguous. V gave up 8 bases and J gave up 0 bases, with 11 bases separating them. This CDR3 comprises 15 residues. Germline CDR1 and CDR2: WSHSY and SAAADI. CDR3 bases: TGCGCCAGCGCCTTGAAGGCCTCTGGGGCCAACGTCCTGACTTTC. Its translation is CASALKASGANVLTF.